Below, 22 T cell receptor beta chains from the same sample are listed, as sequenced in a study of CD8+CD57+ T cells in acquired aplastic anemia. In patients chosen for sequencing, flow cytometry had shown CD8+CD57+ cell expansion. Template material for TCR beta VDJ and CDR3 profiling consisted of genomic DNA. TCRdb processed the reads anew with MiXCR; each CDR3 protein has one entry. Among about 470,000 distinct CDR3 sequences listed, approximately 33% were seen once. The material sequenced was sorted CD4+, CD8+, or CD8+CD57+ T cells (not recorded which) from PBMCs. All receptors come from a human donor with aplastic anemia.

The chain is built from TRBV19 and TRBJ1-1; D remains unclear. With 3 bases removed from V and 0 bases from J, the gap between germline ends came to 11 bases. There are 15 residues in the CDR3. Germline CDR1 reads LNHDA; CDR2 reads SQIVND (reference sequence). The CDR3 region has the DNA TGTGCCAGTAGTATTAATGTACAGCTGAACACTGAAGCTTTCTTT. As protein: CASSINVQLNTEAFF.

The chain employs TRBV28 and TRBJ1-1, with 7 bases aligning to TRBD1. Losses at the gene ends were 4 bases for V and 1 base for J; bases not matched to a gene: 15. This CDR3 is built from 18 residues. CDR1 is MDHEN, CDR2 SYDVKM, per germline. The CDR3 nucleotides read TGTGCCAGCAGTTCGGACACGGTCCAGGGGGACCAGAACACTGAAGCTTTCTTT. Its protein product is CASSSDTVQGDQNTEAFF.

V gene TRBV19 combines with J gene TRBJ1-3; weak D call: TRBD1 (5 bases). Trimming stripped 3 bases from V and 7 bases from J, with 10 bases between. The germline gives CDR1 LNHDA, CDR2 SQIVND (reference sequence). This CDR3 spans 13 amino acids. The CDR3 region is CASSIQGRNTIYF. CDR3 sequence (DNA): TGTGCCAGTAGTATCCAGGGTCGGAACACCATATATTTT.

The chain recombines TRBV19 with TRBJ1-4; D is undetermined. V was pared by 1 base and J by 5 bases, with 20 bases between. The CDR3 runs to 18 residues. Germline loops: CDR1 LNHDA, CDR2 SQIVND (reference sequence). The CDR3: CASSIGARVRDLNEKLFF. As DNA, the CDR3 is TGTGCCAGTAGTATAGGTGCCCGCGTCCGGGATTTAAATGAAAAACTGTTTTTT.

The J gene is TRBJ2-7, the V gene TRBV9; 9 bases are a match to TRBD1. Near its end, the DNA agrees better with TRBJ2-5, so the J call may be wrong. The CDR3 has 15 amino acids. Per germline, CDR1 SGDLS and CDR2 YYNGEE. The CDR3 here is CASSTKTGGGETQYF. DNA for the CDR3: TGTGCCAGCAGCACCAAGACAGGGGGTGGCGAGACCCAGTACTTC.

The genes are TRBV7-9 and TRBJ1-3; no clear D gene. The germline gives CDR1 SEHNR, CDR2 FQNEAQ (reference sequence). This CDR3 comprises 12 residues. Deletions cut 5 bases from V and 4 bases from J, with 6 bases between. The CDR3 sequence: CASSQGGNTIYF. DNA for the CDR3: TGTGCCAGCAGCCAAGGGGGAAACACCATATATTTT.

This clonotype has at least ten counts. The V and J genes are TRBV7-2 and TRBJ1-5, with TRBD1 matching 7 bases. The CDR3 has 15 residues. Per germline, CDR1 SGHTA and CDR2 FQGNSA. V lost 5 bases and J lost 3; bases outside the gene matches: 7. DNA of the CDR3: TGTGCCAGCAGCGTAGGGACAGTAGTCAATCAGCCCCAGCATTTT. Translated, it gives CASSVGTVVNQPQHF. Full variable domain (missing parts from reference TRBV7-2 and TRBJ1-5): GAGVSQSPSNKVTEKGKDVELRCDPISGHTALYWYRQSLGQGLEFLIYFQGNSAPDKSGLPSDRFSAERTGGSVSTLTIQRTQQEDSAVYLCASSVGTVVNQPQHFGDGTRLSIL.

This clonotype occurred many times. The CDR3 loop reads CASSEDTQNQPQHF. Written as DNA, the CDR3 is TGTGCCAGCAGTGAGGACACCCAAAATCAGCCCCAGCATTTT. This chain uses TRBV2 with TRBJ1-5, with a possible D match to TRBD1 (5 bases). Trimming cost V 3 bases and J 4 bases, with 10 bases left between them. The germline V gene encodes CDR1 SNHLY and CDR2 FYNNEI. The CDR3 is 14 residues long.

Ten or more counts support this clonotype. J is TRBJ2-3 and V is TRBV2; D is possibly TRBD1 or TRBD2 (5 bases each). The germline V gene has CDR1 SNHLY and CDR2 FYNNEI. This CDR3 is 14 amino acids long. Trimming removed 3 bases from V and 5 bases from J, with 12 bases in between. CDR3 in amino acids: CASSEGLAGDTQYF. CDR3 nucleotides: TGTGCCAGCAGTGAGGGGCTAGCTGGAGATACGCAGTATTTT. The full variable domain, its missing parts supplied by reference TRBV2 and TRBJ2-3, is EPEVTQTPSHQVTQMGQEVILRCVPISNHLYFYWYRQILGQKVEFLVSFYNNEISEKSEIFDDQFSVERPDGSNFTLKIRSTKLEDSAMYFCASSEGLAGDTQYFGPGTRLTVL.

CDR3 sequence reads: CASSTPQGEENEKLFF. CDR3 sequence (DNA): TGTGCCAGCAGTACACCGCAGGGGGAAGAAAATGAAAAACTGTTTTTT. The chain links TRBV12-3 or TRBV12-4 to TRBJ1-4, with 7 bases aligning to TRBD1. V was clipped by 5 bases and J by 5 bases; unmatched bases: 11. The CDR3 extends over 16 amino acids.

This clonotype has only one observation. The V call is TRBV19, the J call TRBJ1-6; D is perhaps TRBD1 (5 bases). The V gene lost 0 bases and the J gene lost 6 bases, with 9 bases spanning the gap. The CDR3 has 15 amino acids. The germline CDR1 and CDR2 sequences are LNHDA and SQIVND (reference sequence). CDR3 bases: TGTGCCAGTAGTATAGACAGGACAACTAATTCACCCCTCCACTTT. Amino acid sequence: CASSIDRTTNSPLHF.

This clonotype has only a few counts. The germline gene is not matched at one end of the junction; a read error may be the cause. The rearrangement joins TRBV6-9 to TRBJ1-6, with a weak D call TRBD1 (5 bases). The CDR3 totals 13 residues. Germline CDR1 MNHGY, CDR2 SVAAGI. CDR3 DNA: TGTGCCGGCAGTGAAGGTCAGGGCTCGCCCCTCCACTTT. Its protein is CAGSEGQGSPLHF.

This clonotype has a single count. The gene calls are TRBV4-2 and TRBJ2-2, with 7 positions matching TRBD1. The CDR3 consists of 16 residues. Germline lookup yields CDR1 LGHNA and CDR2 YNFKEQ. V trimming: 4 bases; J trimming: 6 bases; junction bases outside the gene matches: 11. CDR3 protein: CASSRPRQGKAGELFF. For the CDR3, the DNA is TGTGCCAGCAGCCGCCCCCGACAGGGAAAGGCCGGGGAGCTGTTTTTT.

The chain joins TRBV6-4 to TRBJ2-7; 10 bases map to TRBD1. The CDR3 consists of 14 residues. The ends lost 5 bases at V and 2 bases at J; junction bases unmatched: 3. The germline V gene has CDR1 MRHNA and CDR2 SNTAGT. The CDR3 DNA sequence: TGTGCCAGCAGTCAAGACAGGGGGCCCTACGAGCAGTACTTC. Amino acids: CASSQDRGPYEQYF.

The V and J genes are TRBV29-1 and TRBJ2-1, with D uncertain. CDR1 and CDR2 (germline): SQVTM, ANQGSEA. The CDR3 length is 10 residues. V lost 3 bases and J lost 7, with 4 bases in between. CDR3 sequence: CSVDHNEQFF. Here the CDR3 DNA reads TGCAGCGTTGACCATAATGAGCAGTTCTTC.

This clonotype was observed many times. The DNA of the CDR3 is TGTGCCACCAGCAGAGATCGACAGGTGCAAGAGACCCAGTACTTC. It is translated as CATSRDRQVQETQYF. The rearrangement joins TRBV15 to TRBJ2-5, with D possibly matching TRBD1 (6 bases). The germline V and J ends were trimmed by 0 bases and 2 bases, with 10 bases remaining between them. CDR3 size: 15 residues. CDR1 and CDR2 (germline): LNHNV, YYDKDF (reference sequence).

This chain connects TRBV11-1 to TRBJ2-7, with D perhaps TRBD1 (5 bases). The CDR3 length is 19 residues. V gave up 5 bases and J gave up 2 bases, with 28 bases separating them. Germline CDR1 is SGHAT and CDR2 is FQDESV (reference sequence). The DNA for the CDR3 is TGTGCCAGCAGCCCCCAAACCGCCACCCGGGCAGGGCGAACCTACGAGCAGTACTTC. Encoded protein: CASSPQTATRAGRTYEQYF.

This clonotype showed up many times. This chain joins TRBV19 and TRBJ2-2; no definite D call. The germline V gene has CDR1 LNHDA and CDR2 SQIVND (reference sequence). The CDR3 is 14 amino acids. Trimming stripped 0 bases from V and 4 bases from J, with 6 bases between. The CDR3, as DNA: TGTGCCAGTAGTATAGAGACGTTCACCGGGGAGCTGTTTTTT. The encoded protein is CASSIETFTGELFF.

The table lists this clonotype with many counts. The V and J genes are TRBV5-1 and TRBJ1-5, with TRBD1 matching over 7 bases. Germline loops: CDR1 SGHRS, CDR2 YFSETQ. The V and J ends lost 1 base and 5 bases, in that order; junction bases with no gene match: 3. The CDR3 is made up of 14 amino acids. The DNA of the CDR3 is TGCGCCAGCAGCTTGACAACAGGGGATCAGCCCCAGCATTTT. The encoded protein is CASSLTTGDQPQHF.

This clonotype was found many times. The chain employs TRBV24-1 and TRBJ1-1, with D possibly being TRBD1 (6 bases). In germline, CDR1 is KGHDR, CDR2 SFDVKD. This CDR3 has 13 residues. V lost 5 bases, J lost 2 bases, and 8 bases lay in between. The CDR3: CATSGTANTEAFF. In DNA form, the CDR3 reads TGTGCCACCAGTGGGACAGCTAACACTGAAGCTTTCTTT.

A word on this clonotype: This may stem from a read error, because a much larger clone lies one nucleotide away. The CDR3 does not close with the conserved phenylalanine or tryptophan, likely indicating a read error. The chain couples TRBV20-1 to TRBJ2-7; D is possibly TRBD2 (6 bases). CDR1 is DFQATT and CDR2 is SNEGSKA in the germline V gene (reference sequence). Between the trimmed V and J ends, which lost 0 bases and 6 bases, there was a span of 24 bases. CDR3 size: 17 residues. CDR3 DNA sequence: TGCAGTGCTAGAGATGCCGTTGGGGCTTGGGGAGGCGCCGAGCAGTACCTC. Its protein product is CSARDAVGAWGGAEQYL.

In DNA form, the CDR3 reads TGCAGTGCCGGGACAGGGGTGGAGACCCAGTACTTC. Encoded protein: CSAGTGVETQYF. The rearrangement joins TRBV20-1 to TRBJ2-5; 10 bases map to TRBD1. Germline loops: CDR1 DFQATT, CDR2 SNEGSKA (reference sequence). This CDR3 spans 12 amino acids. The ends lost 6 bases at V and 5 bases at J; junction bases unmatched: 3.